The next 7 T cell receptor beta chains were all read from a single sample in a study of blood T cell repertoires in COVID-19. Libraries were prepared by immunoSEQ multiplex PCR; TCRdb keeps only in-frame clonotypes and omits some of them. The sample includes tens of thousands of clones, over 75% of them seen just once. Sequencing input: peripheral blood. The source is a woman aged 70-85 years with acute or convalescent COVID-19.

The chain recombines TRBV7-2 with TRBJ2-4; 8 positions agree with TRBD1. Germline values: CDR1 SGHTA, CDR2 FQGNSA. The CDR3 covers 18 residues. After removal of 1 base from V and 2 bases from J, the junction contained 10 bases not matched to a gene. The CDR3 is CASSLVLGQGVTKNIQYF. The CDR3 region has the DNA TGTGCCAGCAGCTTAGTTTTAGGACAGGGAGTTACCAAAAACATTCAGTACTTC.

V usage is TRBV15 and J usage is TRBJ1-4; 7 positions match TRBD1. V lost 2 bases, J lost 6 bases, and 6 bases stayed unmatched. This CDR3 has 15 residues. From germline, CDR1 is LNHNV and CDR2 YYDKDF (reference sequence). The chain's CDR3 is CATSRRDSSHEKLFF. CDR3 coding DNA: TGTGCCACCAGCAGAAGGGACAGCTCACATGAAAAACTGTTTTTT.

The rearrangement joins TRBV6-5 to TRBJ2-1; TRBD2 matches 16 bases. The CDR3 is made up of 15 amino acids. Trimming removed 6 bases from V and 9 bases from J; junction bases left unmatched: 5. Germline lookup yields CDR1 MNHEY and CDR2 SVGAGI. The DNA for the CDR3 is TGTGCCAGCAGAAGGGGACTAGCGGGGGGGGGTGAGCAGTTCTTC. Protein sequence: CASRRGLAGGGEQFF.

A few counts support this clone. The chain links TRBV10-1 to TRBJ2-7, with TRBD2 matching over 8 bases. Germline CDR1 reads WNHNN; CDR2 reads SYGVQD (reference sequence). Trimming removed 7 bases from V and 3 bases from J; junction bases left unmatched: 2. The CDR3 runs to 12 residues. CDR3 sequence reads: CASIAGIYEQYV. CDR3 in DNA: TGCGCCAGCATAGCGGGAATCTACGAGCAGTACGTC.

The CDR3 region is CASSLVGVPGNEQFF. The CDR3 DNA follows: TGCGCCAGCAGCTTGGTCGGGGTGCCAGGCAATGAGCAGTTCTTC. The chain links TRBV5-1 to TRBJ2-1; weak D call: TRBD2 (5 bases). V lost 0 bases and J lost 6, with 13 bases in between. Germline CDR1 SGHRS, CDR2 YFSETQ. This CDR3 has 15 amino acids. Together with reference TRBV5-1 and TRBJ2-1, the CDR3 gives the full variable domain: KAGVTQTPRYLIKTRGQQVTLSCSPISGHRSVSWYQQTPGQGLQFLFEYFSETQRNKGNFPGRFSGRQFSNSRSEMNVSTLELGDSALYLCASSLVGVPGNEQFFGPGTRLTVL.

This chain connects TRBV29-1 to TRBJ2-2; tentative D call: TRBD2 (5 bases). The CDR3 consists of 14 residues. V lost 5 bases and J lost 0, with 10 bases in between. CDR1 and CDR2 from the germline V gene are SQVTM and ANQGSEA. CDR3 nucleotides: TGCAGCGTTTTAGCGCTCCCGAACACCGGGGAGCTGTTTTTT. Its protein is CSVLALPNTGELFF.

The chain is built from TRBV6-5 and TRBJ1-3, with D possibly matching TRBD1 (5 bases). The CDR3 is 15 amino acids. The ends were cut back, 8 bases at V and 0 bases at J, with 14 bases in the middle. In germline, CDR1 is MNHEY, CDR2 SVGAGI. DNA for the CDR3: TGTGCCAGCGGGGGGATTGGGTCCTCTGGAAACACCATATATTTT. As protein: CASGGIGSSGNTIYF.